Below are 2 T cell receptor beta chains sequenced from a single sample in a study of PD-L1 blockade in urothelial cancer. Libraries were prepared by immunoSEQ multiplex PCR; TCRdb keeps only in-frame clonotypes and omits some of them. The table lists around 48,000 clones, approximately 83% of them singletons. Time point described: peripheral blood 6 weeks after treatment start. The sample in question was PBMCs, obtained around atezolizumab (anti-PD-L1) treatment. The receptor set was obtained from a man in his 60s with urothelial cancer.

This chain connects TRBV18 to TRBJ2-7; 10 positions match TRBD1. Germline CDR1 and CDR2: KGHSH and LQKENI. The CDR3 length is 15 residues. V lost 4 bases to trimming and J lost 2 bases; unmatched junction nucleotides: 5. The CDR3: CASSLWGTGAYEQYF. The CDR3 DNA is TGTGCCAGCTCACTTTGGGGGACAGGGGCCTACGAGCAGTACTTC.

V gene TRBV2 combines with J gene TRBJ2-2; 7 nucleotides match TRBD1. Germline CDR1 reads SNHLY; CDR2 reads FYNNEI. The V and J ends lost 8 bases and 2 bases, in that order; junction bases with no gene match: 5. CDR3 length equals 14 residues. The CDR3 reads CASVRDSNTGELFF. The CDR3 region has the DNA TGTGCCAGCGTCCGGGACAGCAACACCGGGGAGCTGTTTTTT.